This record covers a single T cell receptor (beta chain). This sample is part of a study of blood T cell repertoires in COVID-19. Whole-study context: Material from acute and convalescent COVID-19 was sourced from the United States, Italy and Spain.

Only in-frame clones appear in the TCRdb table, and some are missing; sequencing was by immunoSEQ multiplex PCR. The sample has fewer than 250,000 clones, 82% seen once. The germline V and J ends were trimmed by 1 base and 5 bases, with 15 bases remaining between them. The CDR3 has 15 residues. Germline V CDR1 and CDR2: SGHNT, YYREEE (reference sequence). Sequenced: peripheral blood. The chain employs TRBV5-4 and TRBJ1-1, with TRBD1 as a possible D gene (6 bases). The origin of this receptor is a woman in her 70s with acute or convalescent COVID-19. Written as DNA, the CDR3 is TGTGCCAGCAGCTTGAATAAACAGGGTGGGACTGAAGCTTTCTTT. Translating gives CASSLNKQGGTEAFF.